The entry that follows covers one T cell receptor (beta chain) sequence. The data originate from a study of blood T cell repertoires in COVID-19. In the study overall: The samples span acute and convalescent COVID-19 from the United States, Italy and Spain. PBMCs, B-cell-depleted T cells, or T cells provided the cDNA or gDNA that made up the material.

The authors' processing: Cell counts per sample came from amplifying reference gene primers. Repertoires were generated with immunoSEQ multiplex PCR, while TCRdb's copy carries only in-frame clones and drops some. That table gives V, J and clone size, and the DNA gave D and trimming. The repertoire has roughly 280,000 clones, less than 90% of them found once; the top ten carry 4.6%. The CDR3 has 12 residues. Germline CDR1 and CDR2: LGHNT and FRNRAP. V was clipped by 5 bases and J by 3 bases, with 4 bases between them. Input material: peripheral blood. The chain recombines TRBV12-5 with TRBJ2-2; D ambiguous. This TCR was recovered from a man aged 55-75 years who had recovered from COVID-19. CDR3 bases: TGTGCTAGTGGTCCCGACACCGGGGAGCTGTTTTTT. Its protein is CASGPDTGELFF.